These 4 T cell receptor beta chains were sequenced from one sample in a study of cytomegalovirus exposure and HLA in healthy donors. PCR employed 60 Vbeta and 13 Jbeta primers. Clones were read by immunoSEQ multiplex PCR, and TCRdb kept only the in-frame ones, dropping some. In the table there are around 150,000 clones, 76% of which are singletons. Source material: PBMCs. The receptors were sampled from a woman between 40 and 55 years old in good health and CMV-seronegative.

The chain joins TRBV19 to TRBJ2-7; 14 bases map to TRBD2. V gave up 5 bases and J gave up 4 bases; unmatched junction bases: 4. The CDR3 runs to 15 residues. Germline V gene sequence: CDR1 LNHDA, CDR2 SQIVND (reference sequence). This chain's CDR3 is CASSGRLAGGYEQYF. The CDR3 bases are TGTGCCAGTAGTGGACGACTAGCGGGAGGGTACGAGCAGTACTTC.

V gene TRBV19 combines with J gene TRBJ2-3, with a tentative D call TRBD1 (5 bases). Germline V lookup: CDR1 LNHDA, CDR2 SQIVND (reference sequence). There are 14 residues in the CDR3. V dropped 3 bases and J dropped 0 bases, with 7 bases sitting between them. The CDR3 sequence is CASSMSGSTDTQYF. CDR3 nucleotides: TGTGCCAGTAGTATGTCAGGGAGCACAGATACGCAGTATTTT.

The chain uses TRBV6-1 and TRBJ2-2, with D possibly matching TRBD2 (6 bases). The germline CDR1 and CDR2 sequences are MNHNS and SASEGT. V gave up 7 bases and J gave up 3 bases, with 12 bases separating them. CDR3 size: 14 residues. Written as DNA, the CDR3 is TGTGCCAGCATGGAGGGTTACGACACCGGGGAGCTGTTTTTT. This translates into CASMEGYDTGELFF.

J is TRBJ1-1 and V is TRBV19; 8 bases align to TRBD1. The CDR3 is 14 residues long. The germline V gene has CDR1 LNHDA and CDR2 SQIVND (reference sequence). The junction had 6 bases not matched to a gene; V was cut back by 8 bases and J by 1 base. CDR3 DNA sequence: TGTGCCAGTGGGCCCGGGACAGGGAACACTGAAGCTTTCTTT. This codes for CASGPGTGNTEAFF.